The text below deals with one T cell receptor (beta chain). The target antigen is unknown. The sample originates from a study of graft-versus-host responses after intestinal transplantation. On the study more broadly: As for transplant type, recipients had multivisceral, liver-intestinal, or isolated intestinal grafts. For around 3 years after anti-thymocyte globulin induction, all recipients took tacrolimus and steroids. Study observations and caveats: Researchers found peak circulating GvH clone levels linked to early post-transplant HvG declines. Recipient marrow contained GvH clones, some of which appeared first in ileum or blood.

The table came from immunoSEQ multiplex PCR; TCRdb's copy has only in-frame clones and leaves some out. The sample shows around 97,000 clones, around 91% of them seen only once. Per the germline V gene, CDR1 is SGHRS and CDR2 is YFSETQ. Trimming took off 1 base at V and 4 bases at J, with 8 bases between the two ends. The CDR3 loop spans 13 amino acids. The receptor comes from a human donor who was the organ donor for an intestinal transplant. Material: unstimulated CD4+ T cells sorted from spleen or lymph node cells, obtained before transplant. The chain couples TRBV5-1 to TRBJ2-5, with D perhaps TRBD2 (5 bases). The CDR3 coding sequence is TGCGCCAGCAGCTTGCGAGGGAGAGAGACCCAGTACTTC. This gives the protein CASSLRGRETQYF.